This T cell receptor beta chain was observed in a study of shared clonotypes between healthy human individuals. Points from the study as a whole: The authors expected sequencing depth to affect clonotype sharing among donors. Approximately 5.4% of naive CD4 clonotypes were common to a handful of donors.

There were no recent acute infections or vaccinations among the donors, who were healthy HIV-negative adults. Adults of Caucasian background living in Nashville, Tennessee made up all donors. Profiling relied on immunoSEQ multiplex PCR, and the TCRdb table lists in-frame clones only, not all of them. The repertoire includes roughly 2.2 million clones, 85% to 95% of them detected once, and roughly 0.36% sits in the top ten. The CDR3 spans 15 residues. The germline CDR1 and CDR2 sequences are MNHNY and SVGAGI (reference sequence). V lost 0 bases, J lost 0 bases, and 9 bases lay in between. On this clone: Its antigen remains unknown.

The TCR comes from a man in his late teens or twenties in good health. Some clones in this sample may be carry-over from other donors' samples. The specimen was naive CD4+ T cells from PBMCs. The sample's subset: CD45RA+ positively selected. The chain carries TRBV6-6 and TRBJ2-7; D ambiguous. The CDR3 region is CASSYSAGFSYEQYF. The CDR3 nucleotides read TGTGCCAGCAGTTACTCGGCAGGCTTCTCCTACGAGCAGTACTTC.